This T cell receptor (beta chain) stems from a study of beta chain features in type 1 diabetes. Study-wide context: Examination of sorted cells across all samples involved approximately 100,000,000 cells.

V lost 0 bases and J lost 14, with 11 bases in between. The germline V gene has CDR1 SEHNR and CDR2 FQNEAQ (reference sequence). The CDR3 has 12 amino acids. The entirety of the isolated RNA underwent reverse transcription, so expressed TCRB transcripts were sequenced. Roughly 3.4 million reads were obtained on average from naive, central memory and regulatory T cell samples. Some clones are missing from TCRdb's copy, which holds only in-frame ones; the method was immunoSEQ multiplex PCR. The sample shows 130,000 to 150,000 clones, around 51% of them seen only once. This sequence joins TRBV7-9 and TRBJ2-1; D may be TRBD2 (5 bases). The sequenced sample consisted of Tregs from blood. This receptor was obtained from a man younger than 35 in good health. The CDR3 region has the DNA TGTGCCAGCAGCTTAGCGGGCCTCGGGGAGTTCTTC. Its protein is CASSLAGLGEFF. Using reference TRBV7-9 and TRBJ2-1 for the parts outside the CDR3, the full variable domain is DTGVSQNPRHKITKRGQNVTFRCDPISEHNRLYWYRQTLGQGPEFLTYFQNEAQLEKSRLLSDRFSAERPKGSFSTLEIQRTEQGDSAMYLCASSLAGLGEFFGPGTRLTVL.